This is a list of T cell receptor beta chains from one sample in a study of cytomegalovirus exposure and HLA in healthy donors. TCRdb keeps only in-frame clones here, not all; method: immunoSEQ multiplex PCR. Of a few hundred thousand clones in the sample, over 60% were seen once. The sequenced sample consisted of PBMCs. Every receptor here comes from a man aged 18 to 30 in good health and CMV-seronegative. CDR3s include the opening cysteine and the closing phenylalanine or tryptophan. D genes are given only for firm matches. Not every row has a clone size; where given, it reads once, few, many or a size class.

D: -
J: TRBJ1-1
V: TRBV27
size: -
CDR3: CASRSDRTNTEAFF
DNA: TGTGCCAGCAGATCCGACAGGACGAACACTGAAGCTTTCTTT

D: -
J: TRBJ2-7
V: TRBV5-1
size: -
CDR3: CASSLGGDYEQYF
DNA: TGCGCCAGCAGCTTGGGGGGCGACTACGAGCAGTACTTC

D: TRBD1
J: TRBJ2-7
V: TRBV4-2
size: -
CDR3: CASSQDMSGTVSYEQYF
DNA: TGTGCCAGCAGCCAGGATATGTCCGGGACAGTCTCCTACGAGCAGTACTTC

D: -
J: TRBJ2-3
V: TRBV30
size: -
CDR3: CAWRGGGDTDTQYF
DNA: TGTGCCTGGAGAGGAGGGGGGGACACAGATACGCAGTATTTT

D: -
J: TRBJ2-7
V: TRBV7-9
size: few
CDR3: CASSLGTVPYEQYF
DNA: TGTGCCAGCAGCTTAGGGACAGTACCCTACGAGCAGTACTTC

D: TRBD1
J: TRBJ1-5
V: TRBV19
size: -
CDR3: CASRVYQGGHQPQHF
DNA: TGTGCCAGTAGGGTCTACCAGGGGGGACATCAGCCCCAGCATTTT

D: -
J: TRBJ1-1
V: TRBV6-6
size: -
CDR3: CASSYPALRGNTEAFF
DNA: TGTGCCAGCAGTTACCCAGCCCTCAGGGGTAACACTGAAGCTTTCTTT

D: -
J: TRBJ1-4
V: TRBV10-3
size: once
CDR3: CAIGTMNEKLFF
DNA: TGTGCCATCGGCACCATGAATGAAAAACTGTTTTTT

D: -
J: TRBJ2-7
V: TRBV30
size: -
CDR3: CAWSVGGGSYEQYF
DNA: TGTGCCTGGAGTGTGGGAGGGGGCTCCTACGAGCAGTACTTC

D: TRBD1
J: TRBJ1-6
V: TRBV5-1
size: -
CDR3: CASSFDRGTSPLHF
DNA: TGCGCCAGCAGCTTCGACAGGGGGACTTCACCCCTCCACTTT

D: TRBD2
J: TRBJ2-1
V: TRBV5-1
size: -
CDR3: CASSSRPSGGAYNEQFF
DNA: TGCGCCAGCAGCTCGAGGCCTAGCGGGGGCGCCTACAATGAGCAGTTCTTC

D: -
J: TRBJ2-2
V: TRBV5-1
size: few
CDR3: CASSLTAGDNTGELFF
DNA: TGCGCCAGCAGCTTGACGGCGGGCGATAACACCGGGGAGCTGTTTTTT

D: TRBD2
J: TRBJ2-1
V: TRBV6-5
size: -
CDR3: CASSPGGGLNEQFF
DNA: TGTGCCAGTTCCCCCGGCGGGGGGCTGAATGAGCAGTTCTTC

D: TRBD1
J: TRBJ2-5
V: TRBV5-1
size: once
CDR3: CASSWTGMETQYF
DNA: TGCGCCAGCAGCTGGACAGGGATGGAGACCCAGTACTTC

D: -
J: TRBJ1-1
V: TRBV4-1
size: once
CDR3: CASSQDKGLESEAFF
DNA: TGCGCCAGCAGCCAAGATAAGGGGCTAGAATCTGAAGCTTTCTTT

D: TRBD2
J: TRBJ2-7
V: TRBV7-9
size: few
CDR3: CASSLGGAGGDKQYF
DNA: TGTGCCAGCAGCCTGGGGGGAGCGGGAGGTGACAAGCAGTACTTC

D: -
J: TRBJ1-5
V: TRBV10-3
size: -
CDR3: CAISESQGTQPQHF
DNA: TGTGCCATCAGTGAGTCACAGGGAACGCAGCCCCAGCATTTT